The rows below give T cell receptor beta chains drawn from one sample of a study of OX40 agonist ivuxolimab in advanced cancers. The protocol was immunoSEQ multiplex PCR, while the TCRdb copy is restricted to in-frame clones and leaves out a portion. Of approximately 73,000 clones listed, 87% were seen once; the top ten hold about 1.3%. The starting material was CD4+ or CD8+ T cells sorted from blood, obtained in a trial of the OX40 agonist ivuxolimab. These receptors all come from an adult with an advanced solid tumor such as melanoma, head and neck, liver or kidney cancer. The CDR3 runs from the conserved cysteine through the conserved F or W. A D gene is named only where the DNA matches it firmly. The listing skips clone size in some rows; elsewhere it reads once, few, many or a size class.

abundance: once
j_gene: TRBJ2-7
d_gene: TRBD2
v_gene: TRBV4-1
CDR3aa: CASSQVGRARYEQYF
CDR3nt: TGCGCCAGCAGCCAAGTTGGGAGGGCCCGCTACGAGCAGTACTTC

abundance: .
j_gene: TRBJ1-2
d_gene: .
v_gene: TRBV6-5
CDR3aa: CASSYLGFGYTF
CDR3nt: TGTGCCAGCAGTTACCTGGGTTTCGGCTACACCTTC

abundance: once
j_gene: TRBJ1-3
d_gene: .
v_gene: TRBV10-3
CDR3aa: CAIESGSGNTIYF
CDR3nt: TGTGCCATCGAGTCGGGCTCTGGAAACACCATATATTTT

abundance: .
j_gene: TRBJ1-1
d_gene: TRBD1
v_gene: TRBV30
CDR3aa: CAWSATGTGARNTEAFF
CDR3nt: TGTGCCTGGAGTGCCACCGGGACAGGGGCCAGAAACACTGAAGCTTTCTTT

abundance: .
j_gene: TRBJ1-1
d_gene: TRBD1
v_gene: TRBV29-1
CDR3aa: CSVDRVVRTGNTEAFF
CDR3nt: TGCAGCGTTGATAGGGTAGTTAGGACAGGTAACACTGAAGCTTTCTTT

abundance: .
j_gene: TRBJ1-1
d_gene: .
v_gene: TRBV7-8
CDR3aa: CASSRPEGNTEAFF
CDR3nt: TGTGCCAGCAGCCGCCCGGAGGGTAACACTGAAGCTTTCTTT

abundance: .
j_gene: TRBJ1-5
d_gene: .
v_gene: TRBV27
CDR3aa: CASSLNPGLGQPQHF
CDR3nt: TGTGCCAGCAGTTTGAACCCGGGACTTGGACAGCCCCAGCATTTT

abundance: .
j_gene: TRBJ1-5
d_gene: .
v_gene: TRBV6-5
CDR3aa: CASTAGSGQPQHF
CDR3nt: TGTGCCAGCACCGCCGGGTCTGGGCAGCCCCAGCATTTT

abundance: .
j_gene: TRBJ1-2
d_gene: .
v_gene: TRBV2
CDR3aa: CASNKGLNYGYTF
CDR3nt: TGTGCCAGCAACAAGGGACTTAACTATGGCTACACCTTC

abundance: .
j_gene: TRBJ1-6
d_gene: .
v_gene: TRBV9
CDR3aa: CASSLGGYSPLHF
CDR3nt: TGTGCCAGCAGCTTAGGCGGATATTCACCCCTCCACTTT

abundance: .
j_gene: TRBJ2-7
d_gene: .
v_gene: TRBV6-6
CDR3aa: CASSYRDREVYEQYF
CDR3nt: TGTGCCAGCAGTTACCGGGACCGTGAGGTCTACGAGCAGTACTTC

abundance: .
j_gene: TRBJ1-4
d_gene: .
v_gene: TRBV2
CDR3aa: CASSLRGTNKVNEKLFF
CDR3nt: TGTGCCAGCAGCTTACGGGGGACAAACAAAGTGAATGAAAAACTGTTTTTT

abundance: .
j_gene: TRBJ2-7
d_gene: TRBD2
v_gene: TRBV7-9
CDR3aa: CASSVGAGVLEQYF
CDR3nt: TGTGCCAGCAGCGTTGGAGCGGGAGTTCTCGAGCAGTACTTC

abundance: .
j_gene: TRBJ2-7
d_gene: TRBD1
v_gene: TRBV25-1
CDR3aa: CASSDWAGGGEQYF
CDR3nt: TGTGCCAGCAGTGATTGGGCAGGGGGCGGCGAGCAGTACTTC

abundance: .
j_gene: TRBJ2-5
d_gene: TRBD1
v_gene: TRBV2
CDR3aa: CASNRGQARGETQYF
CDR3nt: TGTGCCAGCAATCGAGGACAGGCTAGGGGAGAGACCCAGTACTTC

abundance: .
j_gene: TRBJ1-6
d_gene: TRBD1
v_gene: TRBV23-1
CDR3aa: CASSRPRDSQNSPLHF
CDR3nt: TGCGCCAGCAGTCGCCCGAGGGACAGCCAGAATTCACCCCTCCACTTT

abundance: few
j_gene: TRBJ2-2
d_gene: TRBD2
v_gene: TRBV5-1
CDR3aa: CASSPGTSVNTGELFF
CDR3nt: TGCGCCAGCAGCCCAGGGACTAGCGTGAACACCGGGGAGCTGTTTTTT

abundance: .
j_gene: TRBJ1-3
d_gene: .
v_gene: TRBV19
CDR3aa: CASSDRKGDTIYF
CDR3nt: TGTGCCAGTAGTGACCGAAAAGGGGACACCATATATTTT

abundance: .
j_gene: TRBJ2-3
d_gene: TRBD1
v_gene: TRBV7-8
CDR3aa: CASSLVTGDRVTDTQYF
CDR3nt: TGTGCCAGCAGCTTAGTTACGGGGGACAGGGTCACAGATACGCAGTATTTT

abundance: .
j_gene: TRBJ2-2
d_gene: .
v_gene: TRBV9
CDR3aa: CASSVVSSMAGELFF
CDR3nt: TGTGCCAGCAGCGTCGTATCTAGCATGGCCGGGGAGCTGTTTTTT

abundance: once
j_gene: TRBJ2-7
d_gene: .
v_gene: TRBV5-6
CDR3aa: CASSLGLGVAYEQYF
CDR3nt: TGTGCCAGCAGCTTGGGACTAGGGGTGGCCTACGAGCAGTACTTC

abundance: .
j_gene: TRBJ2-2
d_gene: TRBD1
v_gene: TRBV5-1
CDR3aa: CASSTGAADTGELFF
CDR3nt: TGCGCCAGCAGCACAGGGGCCGCGGACACCGGGGAGCTGTTTTTT

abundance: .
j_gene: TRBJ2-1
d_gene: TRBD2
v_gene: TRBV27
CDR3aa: CASSLFPWTSGNNEQFF
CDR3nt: TGTGCCAGCAGTTTATTCCCCTGGACTAGCGGGAACAATGAGCAGTTCTTC

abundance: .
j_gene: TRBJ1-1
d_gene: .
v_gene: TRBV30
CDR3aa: CAWKRDLTEAFF
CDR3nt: TGTGCCTGGAAGAGGGATCTCACTGAAGCTTTCTTT

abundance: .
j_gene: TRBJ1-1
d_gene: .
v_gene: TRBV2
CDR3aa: CASSRTTDAEAFF
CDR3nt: TGTGCCAGCTCCCGGACCACCGACGCTGAAGCTTTCTTT

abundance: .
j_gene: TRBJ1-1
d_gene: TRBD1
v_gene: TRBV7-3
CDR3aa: CASSLVGTGQVNTEAFF
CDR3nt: TGTGCCAGCAGCTTAGTTGGGACAGGGCAGGTGAACACTGAAGCTTTCTTT

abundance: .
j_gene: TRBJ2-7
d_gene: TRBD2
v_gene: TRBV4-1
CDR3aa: CASSLTSVNSYEQYF
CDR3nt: TGCGCCAGCAGCCTTACTAGCGTGAACTCCTACGAGCAGTACTTC

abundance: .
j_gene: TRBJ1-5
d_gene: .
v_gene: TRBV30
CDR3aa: CAWTGGWGQPQHF
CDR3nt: TGTGCCTGGACTGGCGGTTGGGGGCAGCCCCAGCATTTT

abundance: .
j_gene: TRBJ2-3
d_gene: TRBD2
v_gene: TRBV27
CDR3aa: CASSGLAGAGRGTDTQYF
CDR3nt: TGTGCCAGCAGTGGACTAGCGGGGGCAGGAAGGGGCACAGATACGCAGTATTTT

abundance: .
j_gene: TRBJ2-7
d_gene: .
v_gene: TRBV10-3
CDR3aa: CAISESKYEQYF
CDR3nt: TGTGCCATCAGTGAGTCGAAATACGAGCAGTACTTC

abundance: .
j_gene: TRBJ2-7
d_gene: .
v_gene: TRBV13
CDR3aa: CASSKGRNSYEQYF
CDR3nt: TGTGCCAGCAGCAAAGGACGGAACTCCTACGAGCAGTACTTC

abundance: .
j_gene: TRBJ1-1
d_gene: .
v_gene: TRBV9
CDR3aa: CASSVAPENTEAFF
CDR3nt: TGTGCCAGCAGCGTAGCCCCCGAGAACACTGAAGCTTTCTTT

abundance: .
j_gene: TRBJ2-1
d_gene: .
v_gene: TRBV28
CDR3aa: CASGPLGDTRDGGQFF
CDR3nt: TGTGCCAGCGGACCCCTAGGGGACACACGAGACGGGGGGCAGTTCTTC

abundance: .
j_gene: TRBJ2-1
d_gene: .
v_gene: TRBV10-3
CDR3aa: CAISGSLYNEQFF
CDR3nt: TGTGCCATCAGCGGGAGTCTCTACAATGAGCAGTTCTTC

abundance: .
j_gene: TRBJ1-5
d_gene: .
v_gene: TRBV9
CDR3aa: CASSPRDHSNQPQHF
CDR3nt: TGTGCCAGCAGCCCCCGGGACCATAGCAATCAGCCCCAGCATTTT

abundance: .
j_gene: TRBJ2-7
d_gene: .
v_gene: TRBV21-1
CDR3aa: CASRDPGLASYEQYF
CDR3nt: TGTGCCAGCAGAGACCCGGGACTAGCTTCCTACGAGCAGTACTTC

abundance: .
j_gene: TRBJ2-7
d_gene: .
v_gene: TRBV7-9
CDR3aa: CASSLSTGSGEQYF
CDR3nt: TGTGCCAGCAGCTTATCTACAGGGTCAGGCGAGCAGTACTTC

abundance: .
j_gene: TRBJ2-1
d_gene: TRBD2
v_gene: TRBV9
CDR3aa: CASSATSGGGNEQFF
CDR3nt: TGTGCCAGCAGCGCGACCAGCGGGGGAGGGAATGAGCAGTTCTTC

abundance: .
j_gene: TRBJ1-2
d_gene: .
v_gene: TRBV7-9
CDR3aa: CASSLEYPGGSYTF
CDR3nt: TGTGCCAGCAGCTTAGAGTATCCAGGAGGTTCCTACACCTTC

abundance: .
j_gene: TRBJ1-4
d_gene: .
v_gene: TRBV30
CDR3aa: CAWSGGPATNEKLFF
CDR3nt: TGTGCCTGGAGTGGGGGACCGGCAACTAATGAAAAACTGTTTTTT

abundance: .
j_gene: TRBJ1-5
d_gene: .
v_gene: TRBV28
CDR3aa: CASRMANQPQHF
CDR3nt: TGTGCCAGCAGGATGGCCAATCAGCCCCAGCATTTT

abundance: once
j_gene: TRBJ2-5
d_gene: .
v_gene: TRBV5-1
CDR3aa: CASSLNYIQETQYF
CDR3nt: TGCGCCAGCAGCTTGAACTACATCCAAGAGACCCAGTACTTC

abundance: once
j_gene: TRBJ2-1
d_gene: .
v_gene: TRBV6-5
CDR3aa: CASRDGGEQFF
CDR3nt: TGTGCCAGCAGGGACGGCGGTGAGCAGTTCTTC

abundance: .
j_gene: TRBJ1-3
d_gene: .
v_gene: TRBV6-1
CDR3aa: CASSDVRVSGNTIYF
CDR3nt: TGTGCCAGCAGTGATGTGAGGGTCTCTGGAAACACCATATATTTT

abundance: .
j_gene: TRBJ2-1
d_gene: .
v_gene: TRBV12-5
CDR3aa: CASGLTSSSYNEQFF
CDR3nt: TGTGCTAGTGGTTTGACTTCAAGCTCCTACAATGAGCAGTTCTTC

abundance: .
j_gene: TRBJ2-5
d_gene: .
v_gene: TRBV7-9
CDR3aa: CASSFPGPGKTQYF
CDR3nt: TGTGCCAGCAGCTTTCCCGGGCCGGGGAAGACCCAGTACTTC

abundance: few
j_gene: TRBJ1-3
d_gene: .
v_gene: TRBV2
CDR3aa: CASTPSKGRRNTIYF
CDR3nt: TGTGCCAGCACCCCATCGAAGGGTAGGAGAAACACCATATATTTT

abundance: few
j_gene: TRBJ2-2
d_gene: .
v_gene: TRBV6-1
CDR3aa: CASSVRQVGTGELFF
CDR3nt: TGTGCCAGCAGTGTTCGCCAGGTCGGCACCGGGGAGCTGTTTTTT